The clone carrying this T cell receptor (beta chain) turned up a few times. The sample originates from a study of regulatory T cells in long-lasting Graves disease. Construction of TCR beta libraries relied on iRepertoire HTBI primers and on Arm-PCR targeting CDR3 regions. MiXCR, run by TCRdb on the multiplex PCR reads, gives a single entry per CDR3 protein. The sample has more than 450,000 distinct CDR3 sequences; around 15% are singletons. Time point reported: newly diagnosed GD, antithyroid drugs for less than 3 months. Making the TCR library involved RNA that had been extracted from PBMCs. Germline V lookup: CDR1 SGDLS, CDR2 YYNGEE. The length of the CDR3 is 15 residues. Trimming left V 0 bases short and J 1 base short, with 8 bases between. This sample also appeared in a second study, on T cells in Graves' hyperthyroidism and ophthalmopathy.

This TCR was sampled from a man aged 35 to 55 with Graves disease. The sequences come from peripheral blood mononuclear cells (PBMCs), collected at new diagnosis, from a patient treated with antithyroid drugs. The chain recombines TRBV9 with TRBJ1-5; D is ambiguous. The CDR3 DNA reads TGTGCCAGCAGCGTAGACCCAACAAGCAATCAGCCCCAGCATTTT. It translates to CASSVDPTSNQPQHF. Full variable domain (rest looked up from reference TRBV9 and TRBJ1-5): DSGVTQTPKHLITATGQRVTLRCSPRSGDLSVYWYQQSLDQGLQFLIQYYNGEERAKGNILERFSAQQFPDLHSELNLSSLELGDSALYFCASSVDPTSNQPQHFGDGTRLSIL.